This T cell receptor beta chain emerged from a study of circulating and synovial CD4+ cells in juvenile arthritis (TCRdb year 2014). At the level of the whole study: Within each patient, the TCRbeta CDR3 repertoires of synovial CD4 T cells, bulk blood CD4 T cells and circulating HLA-DR+ CD4 T cells were compared. Repertoire sequencing aimed to confirm that a circulating synovial-like CD4 T cell subset was enriched in synovial clonotypes.

The sequenced samples came from patients who had active juvenile idiopathic arthritis. Sorting was carried out immediately after cells were thawed, and dead cells were excluded with Live/Dead Fixable Near-IR Stain. Receptor libraries were prepared by the immunoSEQ multiplex PCR assay. TCRbeta CDR3 sequencing was carried out by an external provider as a commercial service. The published analysis was carried out like this. The analyses used productive nucleotide sequences together with amino acid sequences obtained by in silico translation. Diversity was measured as Renyi entropy over a range of alpha values, and the median of 200 repeated subsamples was taken to equalise sample size. Pairwise repertoire distance was calculated as one minus the Chao-modified Jaccard index to correct for under-sampling and was used for clustering. Frequency-weighted overlap with synovial clonotypes was calculated across 200 sample sizes, using 200 draws without replacement for each, and the value reported was the one at the size of the smaller sample. Not all clones reach the TCRdb copy of this immuneACCESS table, which keeps in-frame sequences only. Checked studies attribute under half of the gap to unresolved V genes and leave the rest unexplained. V and J calls and clone size follow that table, whereas D and trimming were derived from the DNA. The sample records approximately 31,000 clones, about 95% of which are singletons. Jointly, the top ten make up 0.68% of the sample.

Points the paper makes about the study in general: Synovial and circulating pathogenic-like lymphocyte repertoires were less diverse than bulk blood CD4 repertoires, and some CPL samples were as oligoclonal as synovium. The difference between circulating pathogenic-like lymphocytes and bulk blood T cells was not detected by traditional Vbeta family usage analysis. Because overlap with synovium rose as sequencing depth increased, the measured fractions of shared clonotypes likely underestimated the overlap of the full repertoire. CPL and bulk blood CD4 samples differed in T cell genome counts by at least an order of magnitude, so sample-size effects were addressed. Circulating pathogenic-like lymphocytes clustered together with synovial T cells, and compared with bulk blood, the circulating pathogenic-like lymphocytes shared a substantially higher fraction of CDR3 sequences with synovium.

Trimming leaves V shorter by 1 base and J shorter by 3 bases, with the junction holding 6 bases beyond the gene matches. The germline V gene encodes CDR1 MDHEN and CDR2 SYDVKM. Including the terminal cysteine and phenylalanine, the CDR3 comprises 16 residues. This entry keeps only the CDR3 DNA: 48 bases, framed from base 1. Remarks on this clone: What antigen it recognizes has not been identified. Per-base qualities were not stored, and no clone one base away is much larger.

Input material: CD4+ T cells from blood. Here the chain combines TRBV28 and TRBJ2-7; 10 bases in the middle match TRBD1. The TCR was taken from a human donor with juvenile idiopathic arthritis. The DNA sequence follows: TGTGCCAGCAGTTTATATACGACAGGGGGCAACTACGAGCAGTACTTC. It is translated as CASSLYTTGGNYEQYF.